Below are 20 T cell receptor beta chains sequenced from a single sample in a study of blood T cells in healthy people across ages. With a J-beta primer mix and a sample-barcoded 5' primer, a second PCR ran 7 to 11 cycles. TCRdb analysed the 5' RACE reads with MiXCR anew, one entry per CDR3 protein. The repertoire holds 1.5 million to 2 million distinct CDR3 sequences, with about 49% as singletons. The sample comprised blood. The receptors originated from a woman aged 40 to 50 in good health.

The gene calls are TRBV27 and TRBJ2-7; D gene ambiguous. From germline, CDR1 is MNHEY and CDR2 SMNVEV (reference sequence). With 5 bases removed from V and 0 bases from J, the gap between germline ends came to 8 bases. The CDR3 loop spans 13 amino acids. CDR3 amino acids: CASSVFSSYEQYF. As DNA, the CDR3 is TGTGCCAGCAGTGTATTCAGCTCCTACGAGCAGTACTTC.

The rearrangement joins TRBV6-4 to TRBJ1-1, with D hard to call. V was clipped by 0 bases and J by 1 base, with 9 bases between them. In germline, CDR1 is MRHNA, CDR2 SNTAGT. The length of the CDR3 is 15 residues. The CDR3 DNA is TGTGCCAGCAGTGACTCGAGTGGGGAGAACACTGAAGCTTTCTTT. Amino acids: CASSDSSGENTEAFF.

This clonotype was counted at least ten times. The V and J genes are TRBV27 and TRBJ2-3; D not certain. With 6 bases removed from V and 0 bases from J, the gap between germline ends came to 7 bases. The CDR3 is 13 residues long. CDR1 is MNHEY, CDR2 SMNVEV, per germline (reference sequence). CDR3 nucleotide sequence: TGTGCCAGCAGCTTTTCCAGCACAGATACGCAGTATTTT. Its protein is CASSFSSTDTQYF.

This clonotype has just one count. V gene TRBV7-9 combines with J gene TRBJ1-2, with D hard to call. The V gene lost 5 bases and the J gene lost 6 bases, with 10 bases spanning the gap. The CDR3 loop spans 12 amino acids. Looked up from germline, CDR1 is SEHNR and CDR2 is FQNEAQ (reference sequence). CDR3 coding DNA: TGTGCCAGCAGCGAAGCAGGAGATGGCTACACCTTC. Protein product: CASSEAGDGYTF.

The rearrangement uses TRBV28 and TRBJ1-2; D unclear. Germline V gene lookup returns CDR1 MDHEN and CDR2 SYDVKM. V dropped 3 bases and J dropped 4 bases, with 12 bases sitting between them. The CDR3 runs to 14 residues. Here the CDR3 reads CASSFGRLIYGYTF. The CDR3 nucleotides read TGTGCCAGCAGTTTTGGGAGGCTCATCTATGGCTACACCTTC.

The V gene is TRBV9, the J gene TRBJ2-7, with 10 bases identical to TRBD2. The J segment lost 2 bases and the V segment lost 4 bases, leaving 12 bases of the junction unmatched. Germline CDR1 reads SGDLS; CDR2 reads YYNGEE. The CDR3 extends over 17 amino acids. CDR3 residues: CASSINTGTSEAYEQYF. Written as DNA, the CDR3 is TGTGCCAGCAGCATAAACACCGGGACTAGCGAAGCCTACGAGCAGTACTTC.

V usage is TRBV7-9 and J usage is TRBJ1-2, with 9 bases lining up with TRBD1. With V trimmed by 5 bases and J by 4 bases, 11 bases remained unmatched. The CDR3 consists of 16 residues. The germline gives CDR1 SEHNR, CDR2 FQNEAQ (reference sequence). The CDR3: CASSPYGTGNGYGYTF. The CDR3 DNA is TGTGCCAGCAGCCCCTATGGGACAGGGAATGGCTATGGCTACACCTTC.

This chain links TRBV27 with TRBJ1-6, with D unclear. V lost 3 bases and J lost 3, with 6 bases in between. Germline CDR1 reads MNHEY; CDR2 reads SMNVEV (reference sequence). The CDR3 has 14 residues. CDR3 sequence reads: CASSFMDYNSPLHF. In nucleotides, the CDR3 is TGTGCCAGCAGTTTTATGGACTATAATTCACCCCTCCACTTT.

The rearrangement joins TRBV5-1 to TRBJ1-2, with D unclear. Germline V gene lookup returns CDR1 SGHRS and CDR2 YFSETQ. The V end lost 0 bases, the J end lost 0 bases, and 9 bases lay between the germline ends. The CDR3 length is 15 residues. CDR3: CASSLEWGSNYGYTF. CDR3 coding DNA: TGCGCCAGCAGCTTGGAGTGGGGTTCTAACTATGGCTACACCTTC.

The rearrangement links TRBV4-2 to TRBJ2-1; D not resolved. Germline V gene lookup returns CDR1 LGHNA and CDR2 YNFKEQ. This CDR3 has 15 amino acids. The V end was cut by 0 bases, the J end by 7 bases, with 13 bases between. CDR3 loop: CASSQELLSQNEQFF. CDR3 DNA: TGTGCCAGCAGCCAAGAATTGCTGAGCCAGAATGAGCAGTTCTTC.

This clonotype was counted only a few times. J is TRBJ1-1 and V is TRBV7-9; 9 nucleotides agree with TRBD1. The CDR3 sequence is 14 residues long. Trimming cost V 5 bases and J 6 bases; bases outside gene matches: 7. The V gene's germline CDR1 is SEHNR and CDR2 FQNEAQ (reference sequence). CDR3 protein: CASSRWDRDSEAFF. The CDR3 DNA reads TGTGCCAGCAGCAGATGGGACAGGGACTCTGAAGCTTTCTTT.

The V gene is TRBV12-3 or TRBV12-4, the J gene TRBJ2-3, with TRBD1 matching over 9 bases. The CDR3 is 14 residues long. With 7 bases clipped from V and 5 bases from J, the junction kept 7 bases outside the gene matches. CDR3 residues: CASKGDRDLDTQYF. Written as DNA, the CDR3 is TGTGCCAGCAAGGGGGACAGGGACCTAGATACGCAGTATTTT.

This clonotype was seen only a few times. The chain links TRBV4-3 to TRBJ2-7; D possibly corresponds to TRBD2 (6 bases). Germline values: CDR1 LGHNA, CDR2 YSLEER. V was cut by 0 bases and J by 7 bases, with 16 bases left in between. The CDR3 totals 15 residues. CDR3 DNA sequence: TGCGCCAGCAGCCAAGATTTGTGGCGGGGCGGGGAGCAGTACTTC. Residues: CASSQDLWRGGEQYF.

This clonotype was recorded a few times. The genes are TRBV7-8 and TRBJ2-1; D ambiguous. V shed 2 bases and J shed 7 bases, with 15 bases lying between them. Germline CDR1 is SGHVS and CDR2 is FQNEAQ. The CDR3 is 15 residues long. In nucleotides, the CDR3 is TGTGCCAGCAGCTTATCCGGTCAATCATGGAATGAGCAGTTCTTC. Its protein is CASSLSGQSWNEQFF.

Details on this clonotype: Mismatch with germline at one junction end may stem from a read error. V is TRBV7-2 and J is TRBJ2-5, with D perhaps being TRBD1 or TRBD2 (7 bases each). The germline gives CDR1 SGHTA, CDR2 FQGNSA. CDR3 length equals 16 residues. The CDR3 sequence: CASSLGQGGIQGTQYF. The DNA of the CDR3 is TGTGCCAGCAGCTTAGGGCAGGGGGGGATCCAAGGGACCCAGTACTTC.

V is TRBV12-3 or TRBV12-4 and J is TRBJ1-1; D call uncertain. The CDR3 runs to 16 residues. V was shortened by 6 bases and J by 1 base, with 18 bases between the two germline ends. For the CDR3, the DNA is TGTGCCAGCAGCCGACAACCTCGAACAGCGAACACTGAAGCTTTCTTT. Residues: CASSRQPRTANTEAFF.

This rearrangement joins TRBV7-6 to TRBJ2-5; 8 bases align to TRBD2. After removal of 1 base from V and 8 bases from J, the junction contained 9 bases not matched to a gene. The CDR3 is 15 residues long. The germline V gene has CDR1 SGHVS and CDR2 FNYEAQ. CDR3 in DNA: TGTGCCAGCAGCTTAGAAGTGGGTAGCGGGGAAACCCAGTACTTC. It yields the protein CASSLEVGSGETQYF.

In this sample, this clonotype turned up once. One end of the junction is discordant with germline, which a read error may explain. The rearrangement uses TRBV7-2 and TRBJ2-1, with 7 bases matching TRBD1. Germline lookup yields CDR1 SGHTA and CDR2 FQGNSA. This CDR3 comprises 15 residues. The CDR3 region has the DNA TGTGCCAGCAACTTAGCACCGGGACAGTACAATGAGCAGTTCTTC. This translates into CASNLAPGQYNEQFF. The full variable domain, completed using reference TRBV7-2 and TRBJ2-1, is GAGVSQSPSNKVTEKGKDVELRCDPISGHTALYWYRQSLGQGLEFLIYFQGNSAPDKSGLPSDRFSAERTGGSVSTLTIQRTQQEDSAVYLCASNLAPGQYNEQFFGPGTRLTVL.

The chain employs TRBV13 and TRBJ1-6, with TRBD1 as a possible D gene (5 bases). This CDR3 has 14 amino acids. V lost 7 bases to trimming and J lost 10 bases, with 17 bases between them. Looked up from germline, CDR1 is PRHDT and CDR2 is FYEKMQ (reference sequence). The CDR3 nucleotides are TGTGCCAGCAATTTTGCACGGGGCAGGTCACCCCTCCACTTT. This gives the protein CASNFARGRSPLHF.

CDR3 amino acids: CASRWGQGSYEQYF. CDR3 bases: TGTGCCAGCAGATGGGGACAGGGATCCTACGAGCAGTACTTC. The rearrangement links TRBV12-3 or TRBV12-4 to TRBJ2-7, with TRBD1 identical over 9 bases. J gave up 1 base and V 6 bases, and 4 bases lay outside the gene matches. The CDR3 extends over 14 amino acids.